The rows below give T cell receptor beta chains drawn from one sample of a study of PD-L1 blockade in urothelial cancer. Method: immunoSEQ multiplex PCR; TCRdb's copy keeps in-frame clones and lacks some. The sample holds 85,000 to 90,000 clones, about 83% seen once. Sequenced material: PBMCs, taken around atezolizumab (anti-PD-L1) treatment. Every receptor here comes from a man aged 60 to 69 with urothelial cancer. CDR3s include the opening cysteine and the closing phenylalanine or tryptophan. A D gene is named only where the DNA matches it firmly. Size is omitted from some rows. Given values are once, few, many or a class for expanded clones.

TRBJ2-4,TRBV7-3,.,TRBD1,TGTGCCAGCAGCTTAACGGGCACAGGGGAAGACAAAAACATTCAGTACTTC,CASSLTGTGEDKNIQYF
TRBJ2-1,TRBV4-2,.,.,TGTGCCAGCAGCCGGGACTTCAGCAGCTCCTACAATGAGCAGTTCTTC,CASSRDFSSSYNEQFF
TRBJ1-2,TRBV11-2,.,.,TGTGCCAGCAGCTCACTCGACAGGCTCCGCGGCTACACCTTC,CASSSLDRLRGYTF
TRBJ2-7,TRBV4-2,.,TRBD1,TGTGCCAGCAGCCAAGGGCCCCCGGGACAGGGCTACGAGCAGTACTTC,CASSQGPPGQGYEQYF
TRBJ2-7,TRBV6-1,.,.,TGTGCCAGCAGTGATTGGGAAGGGGGATCCTACGAGCAGTACTTC,CASSDWEGGSYEQYF
TRBJ1-2,TRBV27,.,TRBD1,TGTGCCAGCAGCGCCCGCAGGGGGCTGCTCGGTCCGGACTATGGCTACACCTTC,CASSARRGLLGPDYGYTF
TRBJ2-7,TRBV19,.,TRBD2,TGTGCCAGCAGACTAGCGGGAGGTGCCGAGCAGTACTTC,CASRLAGGAEQYF
TRBJ2-5,TRBV11-1,.,TRBD2,TGTGCCAGCAGCTTATTAGCGGGGGCCCTCATCCAAGAGACCCAGTACTTC,CASSLLAGALIQETQYF
TRBJ1-1,TRBV19,.,.,TGTGCCAGTAGTACCCTCTCTAACACTGAAGCTTTCTTT,CASSTLSNTEAFF
TRBJ1-2,TRBV6-5,few,.,TGTGCCAGCTGCCGGGAACCCCTGGGCTACACCTTC,CASCREPLGYTF
TRBJ2-3,TRBV28,.,TRBD1,TGTGCCAGCCCCCCGGGACAGGGGAGCACAGATACGCAGTATTTT,CASPPGQGSTDTQYF
TRBJ2-5,TRBV4-1,.,.,TGCGCCAGCAGCCAAGACCCGGGACAAGACAAGACCCAGTACTTC,CASSQDPGQDKTQYF
TRBJ2-7,TRBV7-9,.,.,TGTGCCAGCAGCCTAGACAGCGGATCCTACGAGCAGTACTTC,CASSLDSGSYEQYF
TRBJ2-7,TRBV4-3,.,TRBD1,TGCGCCAGCAGCCCCGGGACAGGGTTTGTGGTCGAGCAGTACTTC,CASSPGTGFVVEQYF
TRBJ2-7,TRBV7-7,.,.,TGTGCTAGCAGCTTAGACGTCGTCGGAGGGAGCTCCTACGAGCAGTACTTC,CASSLDVVGGSSYEQYF
TRBJ1-5,TRBV4-3,.,TRBD1,TGCGCCAGCAGCCAAGAATTACAGGGGGCGGGTAGTTATCAGCCCCAGCATTTT,CASSQELQGAGSYQPQHF
TRBJ1-5,TRBV5-1,.,.,TGCGCCAGCAGCTTGGAGGCAGGGGATCAGCCCCAGCATTTT,CASSLEAGDQPQHF
TRBJ2-3,TRBV29-1,.,.,TGCAGCGGGGCTACCGTGGGCCCAGATACGCAGTATTTT,CSGATVGPDTQYF
TRBJ2-5,TRBV27,.,.,TGTGCCAGCAGTCCACTACTAGAAATACGTCCAGGGACCCAGTACTTC,CASSPLLEIRPGTQYF
TRBJ2-7,TRBV10-3,.,.,TGTGCCATCAGTGTTAGTTATACTACCTACGAGCAGTACTTC,CAISVSYTTYEQYF
TRBJ1-2,TRBV4-1,.,.,TGCGCCAGCAGCCAAGAATCTACAGCCACCACTAACTATGGCTACACCTTC,CASSQESTATTNYGYTF
TRBJ1-5,TRBV4-2,.,.,TGTGCCAGCAGCCCGGAGGAGAATCAGCCCCAGCATTTT,CASSPEENQPQHF
TRBJ2-1,TRBV5-1,.,TRBD2,TGCGCCAGCAGCTTGGGACTAGCGGCTCACAATGAGCAGTTCTTC,CASSLGLAAHNEQFF
TRBJ2-3,TRBV4-1,.,TRBD1,TGCGCCAGCAGCCAGATAGACCGGGACAGGGTGGGCACAGATACGCAGTATTTT,CASSQIDRDRVGTDTQYF
TRBJ2-7,TRBV30,once,.,TGTGCCTGGAGTAGGAGGGTCGAGCAGTACTTC,CAWSRRVEQYF
TRBJ2-1,TRBV4-3,.,.,TGCGCCAGCAGCCAAGATTTTGCGGGGAGTGAGTTCTTC,CASSQDFAGSEFF
TRBJ2-7,TRBV9,once,TRBD2,TGTGCCAGCAGCGTACGGGGGGAGTCCTACGAGCAGTACTTC,CASSVRGESYEQYF
TRBJ2-7,TRBV19,once,.,TGTGCCAGTAGTATAAGGAGGGAGAGTACCTACGAGCAGTACTTC,CASSIRRESTYEQYF
TRBJ2-7,TRBV7-9,.,TRBD2,TGTGCCAGCAGCCCAAAGACTAGCGGGAGGGCCTCAACCTACGAGCAGTACTTC,CASSPKTSGRASTYEQYF
TRBJ2-5,TRBV25-1,.,.,TGTGCCAGCAGTGTCCGGGGGACGGAAGAGACCCAGTACTTC,CASSVRGTEETQYF
TRBJ2-6,TRBV30,.,.,TGTGCCTGGAGTGTACTCCCTTCTGGGGCCAACGTCCTGACTTTC,CAWSVLPSGANVLTF
TRBJ1-1,TRBV28,.,TRBD1,TGTGCCAGCAGTTTGGACAGGGGATCCCTCCGGACTGAAGCTTTCTTT,CASSLDRGSLRTEAFF
TRBJ2-5,TRBV7-2,.,TRBD2,TGTGCCAGCAGCTTATCGGGCGGGGGGGCCGAGACCCAGTACTTC,CASSLSGGGAETQYF
TRBJ2-7,TRBV5-1,.,.,TGCGCCAGCAGCTTGGCTGGCAGCTCCTACGAGCAGTACTTC,CASSLAGSSYEQYF
TRBJ1-1,TRBV18,.,.,TGTGCCAGCTCACCGGTACAAATGGACACTGAAGCTTTCTTT,CASSPVQMDTEAFF
TRBJ1-2,TRBV7-8,.,.,TGTGCCAGCAGCTCTCGACAGTCCCAGCTAGACTATGGCTACACCTTC,CASSSRQSQLDYGYTF
TRBJ2-4,TRBV11-3,.,.,TGTGCCAGCAGCTTAGGACAATCACTAGCCAAAAACATTCAGTACTTC,CASSLGQSLAKNIQYF
TRBJ1-2,TRBV27,.,TRBD1,TGTGCCAGCAGTTTATCGAGTGGGGGACAGGGGCACTATGGCTACACCTTC,CASSLSSGGQGHYGYTF
TRBJ2-7,TRBV30,.,.,TGTGCCTGGAATGGTGGCAGAAACTACGAGCAGTACTTC,CAWNGGRNYEQYF